This TCR beta chain was observed in a study of a mutant IDH1 vaccine in newly diagnosed glioma. Time point denoted: week 5, during vaccination. The investigators gave 300 ug of mutant IDH1 20-mer peptide in each vaccine dose, together with topical imiquimod. New IDH1-mutant, ATRX-lost WHO grade 3 or 4 astrocytomas occurred in donors. A remark on this clone: Its cognate antigen is unknown.

The CDR3 contains 16 residues. Germline trimming cut 5 bases from V and 1 base from J; bases unmatched to any gene: 8. In germline, CDR1 is SGHNT, CDR2 YENEEA. Some clones are missing from TCRdb's copy, which holds only in-frame ones; the method was immunoSEQ multiplex PCR. The table shows about 50,000 clones, with about 80% occurring only once. This sample comprised PBMCs, obtained from a glioma patient whose treatment included an IDH1 peptide vaccine. The receptor's source is a woman aged 45-65 years with glioma. This rearrangement joins TRBV11-3 to TRBJ1-1; 9 positions agree with TRBD1. The CDR3 is CASSPRDRAPNTEAFF. CDR3 coding DNA: TGTGCCAGCAGCCCTCGGGACAGGGCCCCGAACACTGAAGCTTTCTTT.